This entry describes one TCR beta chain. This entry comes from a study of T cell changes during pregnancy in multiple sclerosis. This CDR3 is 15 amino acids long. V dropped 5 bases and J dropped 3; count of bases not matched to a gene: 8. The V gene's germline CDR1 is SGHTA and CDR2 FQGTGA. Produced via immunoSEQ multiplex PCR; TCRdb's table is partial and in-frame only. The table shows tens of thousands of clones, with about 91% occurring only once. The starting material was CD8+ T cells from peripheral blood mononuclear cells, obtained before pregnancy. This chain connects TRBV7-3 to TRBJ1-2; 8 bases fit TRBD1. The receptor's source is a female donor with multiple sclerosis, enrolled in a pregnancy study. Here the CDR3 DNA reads TGTGCCAGCAGCCCGACAGGGGCGACGGACTATGGCTACACCTTC. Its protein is CASSPTGATDYGYTF. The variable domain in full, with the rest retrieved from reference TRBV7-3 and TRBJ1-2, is GAGVSQTPSNKVTEKGKYVELRCDPISGHTALYWYRQSLGQGPEFLIYFQGTGAADDSGLPNDRFFAVRPEGSVSTLKIQRTERGDSAVYLCASSPTGATDYGYTFGSGTRLTVV.